The 2 T cell receptor beta chains presented below share a single source sample, sequenced in a study of cytomegalovirus exposure and HLA in healthy donors. The PCR had 60 Vbeta and 13 Jbeta primers. Generated by immunoSEQ multiplex PCR, the TCRdb table keeps only in-frame clones and is missing some. Found here are approximately 220,000 clones, more than 75% of them singletons; the top ten hold about 6.4%. Specimen: PBMCs. The receptor source for this set is a man aged 35 to 55 in good health and CMV-seropositive.

The chain carries TRBV19 and TRBJ1-1; the D gene is possibly TRBD1 (6 bases). Deletions cut 5 bases from V and 5 bases from J, with 9 bases between. Germline V gene lookup returns CDR1 LNHDA and CDR2 SQIVND (reference sequence). This CDR3 is built from 12 residues. CDR3: CASSPQGTEAFF. CDR3 DNA sequence: TGTGCCAGTAGTCCACAGGGTACTGAAGCTTTCTTT.

V usage is TRBV9 and J usage is TRBJ1-4; TRBD1 matches 8 bases. There are 15 residues in the CDR3. V lost 2 bases and J lost 6; bases outside the gene matches: 6. The germline gives CDR1 SGDLS, CDR2 YYNGEE. The CDR3 DNA sequence: TGTGCCAGCAGCGTCACAACAGGGGGGTATGAAAAACTGTTTTTT. Its protein product is CASSVTTGGYEKLFF. The full variable domain, in which reference TRBV9 and TRBJ1-4 provide the parts outside the CDR3, is DSGVTQTPKHLITATGQRVTLRCSPRSGDLSVYWYQQSLDQGLQFLIQYYNGEERAKGNILERFSAQQFPDLHSELNLSSLELGDSALYFCASSVTTGGYEKLFFGSGTQLSVL.